This T cell receptor (beta chain) appears in the sequencing data of a study of PD-L1 blockade in urothelial cancer. Between the trimmed V and J ends, which lost 3 bases and 0 bases, there was a span of 14 bases. Germline V gives CDR1 SGHNT, CDR2 YENEEA. The CDR3 is made up of 16 amino acids. A single count supports this clone. The data were produced by immunoSEQ multiplex PCR, yet TCRdb's version contains in-frame clones alone and is incomplete. The table shows about 30,000 clones, with approximately 90% occurring only once. Time point of the sample: peripheral blood 6 weeks after treatment start. Source: PBMCs, taken around atezolizumab (anti-PD-L1) treatment. The source of this sequence is an elderly man with urothelial cancer. The V and J genes are TRBV11-3 and TRBJ1-2; D perhaps matches TRBD1 (6 bases). CDR3 protein: CASSLPPRTANYGYTF. CDR3 bases: TGTGCCAGCAGCTTGCCCCCTCGGACAGCTAACTATGGCTACACCTTC.